This T cell receptor (beta chain) was found in a study of blood T cell repertoires in COVID-19. Study in general: Researchers got acute and convalescent COVID-19 samples from the United States, Italy and Spain. Sources were T cells, B-cell-depleted T cells, or PBMCs; the material itself was cDNA or gDNA.

Between the trimmed V and J ends, which lost 1 base and 3 bases, there was a span of 9 bases. This CDR3 spans 14 amino acids. Per germline, CDR1 SGHVS and CDR2 FQNEAQ. Original handling: Quantification of nucleated cells was approximated via reference gene primer amplification. TCRdb's copy holds only in-frame clones and misses some; the assay was immunoSEQ multiplex PCR. For V, J and clone size, that table is used; D and trimming come from the DNA. The data show around 95,000 clones, approximately 87% seen once. This clone has only a few counts. The sequencing sample was made of peripheral blood. This TCR was recovered from a human donor in a cohort sampled during active COVID-19. The V call is TRBV7-8, the J call TRBJ1-1; no clear D. The CDR3 sequence is CASSLVISYTEAFF. In nucleotides, the CDR3 is TGTGCCAGCAGCTTAGTTATCAGTTACACTGAAGCTTTCTTT.